Reported below is one T cell receptor beta chain. A library of TCRbeta sequences, prepared with unique molecular identifiers, was generated. From the PCR reads, TCRdb called clonotypes with MiXCR, one entry per CDR3 protein. In the table there are a few hundred thousand distinct CDR3 sequences, about a fifth of which are singletons. Trimming stripped 1 base from V and 0 bases from J, with 7 bases between. CDR3 length equals 15 residues. Germline loops: CDR1 KGHSY, CDR2 FQNENV. This sample was included in a study of T-cell reconstitution after alpha-beta-depleted transplantation in children. The chain joins TRBV16 to TRBJ2-1; D is undetermined. The receptor was derived from a human donor who donated a stem cell graft to a child with acute myeloid leukemia. This material consisted of PBMCs from the stem cell graft donor, taken from the stem cell graft. The CDR3 loop is CASSQYSSSYNEQFF. In DNA, the CDR3 is TGTGCCAGCAGCCAATATAGTAGCTCCTACAATGAGCAGTTCTTC.